The sequence of this T cell receptor beta chain was determined in a study of CD8 T cells in ankylosing spondylitis. The CDR3 is 15 residues long. V was pared by 0 bases and J by 8 bases, with 14 bases between. The germline CDR1 and CDR2 sequences are GTSNPN and SVGIG (reference sequence). MiXCR, run by TCRdb on the 5' RACE reads, gives a single entry per CDR3 protein. This table has about 360,000 distinct CDR3 sequences, approximately 22% appearing once. The sequence was obtained from a male donor with ankylosing spondylitis or in good health (not recorded which). Sequenced material: blood, either unsorted or a sorted T cell fraction (not recorded which). The chain recombines TRBV30 with TRBJ1-6; TRBD1 is a possible D gene (6 bases). CDR3 nucleotides: TGTGCCTGGAGTGTAGGGGGGCTAAGCGATTCACCCCTCCACTTT. Protein sequence: CAWSVGGLSDSPLHF.